Shown below are 32 T cell receptor beta chains from a single sample sequenced in a study of shared clonotypes between healthy human individuals. CD45RO-negative, CCR7-selected cells formed the naive CD8 fraction, which excluded terminally differentiated effector memory CD45RA+ cells. TCRdb's copy holds only in-frame clones and misses some; the assay was immunoSEQ multiplex PCR. The table lists 1.5 million to 2.5 million clones, just under 95% of them singletons. The sample taken for sequencing was naive CD8+ T cells sorted from blood. The receptors stem from a man younger than 30 in good health.

A single count supports this clone. This chain links TRBV2 with TRBJ2-3, with D unresolved. The CDR3 length is 12 residues. CDR1 is SNHLY, CDR2 FYNNEI, per germline. V lost 7 bases and J lost 4, with 9 bases in between. CDR3 sequence reads: CASITVADTQYF. The CDR3 region has the DNA TGTGCCAGCATCACGGTGGCAGATACGCAGTATTTT.

In regard to this clone: This CDR3 is also generated by other DNA sequences in the sample. The V and J genes are TRBV19 and TRBJ2-7, with a possible D match to TRBD1 (5 bases). The V and J ends lost 4 bases and 0 bases respectively, with 7 bases between them. Germline V gene sequence: CDR1 LNHDA, CDR2 SQIVND (reference sequence). The length of the CDR3 is 13 residues. This CDR3 reads CASSTDSSYEQYF. Here the CDR3 DNA reads TGTGCCAGTAGTACTGACAGCTCCTACGAGCAGTACTTC.

This rearrangement joins TRBV6-5 to TRBJ2-1; 9 bases fit TRBD2. The CDR3 runs to 14 residues. Trimming at V came to 2 bases and at J to 10 bases, leaving 6 bases not matched to a gene. Germline V gene lookup returns CDR1 MNHEY and CDR2 SVGAGI. CDR3 protein: CASSYGGLANEQFF. In nucleotides, the CDR3 is TGTGCCAGCAGTTACGGGGGACTAGCAAACGAGCAGTTCTTC.

J is TRBJ2-7 and V is TRBV5-5, with a possible D match to TRBD1 (6 bases). Per germline, CDR1 SGHKS and CDR2 YYEKEE (reference sequence). This CDR3 has 15 residues. Trimming pared 0 bases from V and 2 bases from J, leaving 12 bases between. The CDR3 is CASSLVDSRTYEQYF. In nucleotides, the CDR3 is TGTGCCAGCAGCTTGGTGGACAGCAGAACCTACGAGCAGTACTTC.

J is TRBJ1-4 and V is TRBV19; D is possibly TRBD1 (6 bases). V lost 6 bases and J 6 bases, leaving 14 bases between the germline ends. Germline CDR1 is LNHDA and CDR2 is SQIVND (reference sequence). CDR3 length: 14 amino acids. CDR3 region: CASSPTGWDEKLFF. In DNA form, the CDR3 reads TGTGCCAGTAGCCCGACAGGTTGGGATGAAAAACTGTTTTTT. Together with reference TRBV19 and TRBJ1-4, the CDR3 gives the full variable domain: DGGITQSPKYLFRKEGQNVTLSCEQNLNHDAMYWYRQDPGQGLRLIYYSQIVNDFQKGDIAEGYSVSREKKESFPLTVTSAQKNPTAFYLCASSPTGWDEKLFFGSGTQLSVL.

The chain couples TRBV4-3 to TRBJ2-2; 11 nucleotides align to TRBD2. Germline-derived CDR1 and CDR2 are LGHNA and YSLEER. The CDR3 spans 20 residues. Trimming at V came to 0 bases and at J to 1 base, leaving 10 bases not matched to a gene. In DNA form, the CDR3 reads TGCGCCAGCAGCCAAGATGGGTTAGCGGGAGGGCCCAAGAACACCGGGGAGCTGTTTTTT. Its protein is CASSQDGLAGGPKNTGELFF.

The chain links TRBV4-2 to TRBJ1-2; D is perhaps TRBD1 (6 bases). Trimming removed 4 bases from V and 4 bases from J, with 10 bases in between. This CDR3 region has 13 residues. Looked up from germline, CDR1 is LGHNA and CDR2 is YNFKEQ. CDR3 nucleotides: TGTGCCAGCAGCCGTGGACAGTTCTATGGCTACACCTTC. This encodes CASSRGQFYGYTF.

V usage is TRBV27 and J usage is TRBJ2-7; 7 nucleotides agree with TRBD2. The CDR3 is made up of 14 amino acids. After removal of 7 bases from V and 5 bases from J, the junction contained 11 bases not matched to a gene. The germline CDR1 and CDR2 sequences are MNHEY and SMNVEV (reference sequence). The CDR3 DNA sequence: TGTGCCAGCAAGGGAGGGGTGAGTGGCCACGAGCAGTACTTC. The encoded protein is CASKGGVSGHEQYF.

This clone was counted once. The V and J genes are TRBV7-9 and TRBJ2-1; the match to TRBD2 covers 13 bases. The CDR3 is 16 amino acids. Per germline, CDR1 SEHNR and CDR2 FQNEAQ (reference sequence). V was clipped by 2 bases and J by 8 bases; unmatched bases: 6. As DNA, the CDR3 is TGTGCCAGCAGCTTATACGGGACTAGCGGGATCCATGAGCAGTTCTTC. It is translated as CASSLYGTSGIHEQFF.

This chain connects TRBV4-1 to TRBJ2-1, with a tentative D call TRBD2 (6 bases). From germline, CDR1 is MGHRA and CDR2 YSYEKL. The CDR3 covers 14 residues. Deletions cut 4 bases from V and 10 bases from J, with 17 bases between. CDR3 amino acids: CASSPSRDSLEQFF. CDR3 nucleotides: TGCGCCAGCAGCCCGAGCCGGGACTCCCTAGAGCAGTTCTTC.

Notes on this clone: At the DNA level, this CDR3 is encoded by other sequences in the same sample as well. The J gene is TRBJ2-7, the V gene TRBV9; a possible D gene is TRBD1 (6 bases). Looked up from germline, CDR1 is SGDLS and CDR2 is YYNGEE. V was pared by 0 bases and J by 6 bases, with 10 bases between. The CDR3 runs to 13 residues. In nucleotides, the CDR3 is TGTGCCAGCAGCGTAGACAGGGCCGGCGAGCAGTACTTC. It encodes CASSVDRAGEQYF.

The chain employs TRBV6-1 and TRBJ1-1; D uncertain. Per germline, CDR1 MNHNS and CDR2 SASEGT. The CDR3 runs 12 residues. V gave up 2 bases and J gave up 7 bases, with 8 bases separating them. DNA of the CDR3: TGTGCCAGCAGTGAACTTCCATTTGAAGCTTTCTTT. It translates to CASSELPFEAFF.

The rearrangement joins TRBV7-9 to TRBJ2-3; D remains ambiguous. This CDR3 is 13 amino acids long. Trimming stripped 2 bases from V and 5 bases from J, with 8 bases between. CDR1 and CDR2 from the germline V gene are SEHNR and FQNEAQ (reference sequence). CDR3 loop: CASSLPGLDTQYF. The CDR3, as DNA: TGTGCCAGCAGCTTACCCGGGTTAGATACGCAGTATTTT.

A remark on this clone: Other DNA sequences in the sample encode the same CDR3. The chain is built from TRBV27 and TRBJ2-3; D is uncertain. Trimming shortened V by 2 bases and J by 1 base, and 10 bases separated the two germline ends. Germline V lookup: CDR1 MNHEY, CDR2 SMNVEV (reference sequence). CDR3 size: 15 residues. The CDR3 DNA reads as TGTGCCAGCAGTTTAGTAGGTGGGGGCACAGATACGCAGTATTTT. Protein sequence: CASSLVGGGTDTQYF.

The genes are TRBV15 and TRBJ2-2; TRBD1 is a possible D gene (6 bases). The CDR3 is made up of 16 amino acids. The V gene's germline CDR1 is LNHNV and CDR2 YYDKDF (reference sequence). V lost 3 bases, J lost 6 bases, and 17 bases lay in between. As DNA, the CDR3 is TGTGCCACCAGCAGCTTTACAGGGACGCGGCCCGGGGAGCTGTTTTTT. It specifies CATSSFTGTRPGELFF.

The V gene is TRBV13, the J gene TRBJ1-6; maybe TRBD1 (5 bases). V lost 0 bases and J lost 2, with 8 bases in between. The length of the CDR3 is 16 residues. Germline values: CDR1 PRHDT, CDR2 FYEKMQ (reference sequence). CDR3 bases: TGTGCCAGCAGCTTAGGGGGGACGGCCTATAATTCACCCCTCCACTTT. This codes for CASSLGGTAYNSPLHF.

The genes are TRBV7-8 and TRBJ2-1; TRBD2 matches 12 bases. This CDR3 is 18 amino acids long. The germline CDR1 and CDR2 sequences are SGHVS and FQNEAQ. The trim removed 1 base at V and 2 bases at J, leaving 6 bases unmatched. The CDR3 region is CASSLGLAGGPTYNEQFF. The DNA for the CDR3 is TGTGCCAGCAGCTTAGGGCTAGCGGGAGGGCCAACCTACAATGAGCAGTTCTTC.

This clone was seen a few times. This chain joins TRBV6-6 and TRBJ1-6, with 9 bases aligning to TRBD1. The junction had 8 bases not matched to a gene; V was cut back by 7 bases and J by 10 bases. The CDR3 is made up of 14 amino acids. In germline, CDR1 is MNHNY, CDR2 SVGAGI (reference sequence). DNA for the CDR3: TGTGCCAGCACCGAACAGGGGGCACGGTCACCCCTCCACTTT. Protein product: CASTEQGARSPLHF.

The genes are TRBV7-9 and TRBJ1-5; 7 nucleotides agree with TRBD1. From germline, CDR1 is SEHNR and CDR2 FQNEAQ (reference sequence). The CDR3 covers 16 residues. With V trimmed by 5 bases and J by 0 bases, 7 bases remained unmatched. The CDR3 loop is CASSQGEFFSNQPQHF. CDR3 in DNA: TGTGCCAGCAGCCAGGGGGAGTTTTTTAGCAATCAGCCCCAGCATTTT. Based on the CDR3 plus reference TRBV7-9 and TRBJ1-5, the full variable domain is DTGVSQNPRHKITKRGQNVTFRCDPISEHNRLYWYRQTLGQGPEFLTYFQNEAQLEKSRLLSDRFSAERPKGSFSTLEIQRTEQGDSAMYLCASSQGEFFSNQPQHFGDGTRLSIL.

This chain uses TRBV19 with TRBJ1-5, with TRBD1 matching 7 bases. V shed 10 bases, J shed 0 bases, and the junction held 9 bases outside the gene matches. Germline lookup yields CDR1 LNHDA and CDR2 SQIVND (reference sequence). This CDR3 region has 15 residues. The CDR3 here is CATREGGYSNQPQHF. DNA of the CDR3: TGTGCCACCCGGGAAGGGGGCTATAGCAATCAGCCCCAGCATTTT.

CDR3 bases: TGTGCCAGCAGCCCAGGAGGTTGGACGCAGTATTTT. Translation: CASSPGGWTQYF. The chain links TRBV7-8 to TRBJ2-3; D possibly corresponds to TRBD2 (5 bases). Germline-derived CDR1 and CDR2 are SGHVS and FQNEAQ. The CDR3 is made up of 12 amino acids. V was clipped by 5 bases and J by 9 bases, with 12 bases between them.

Comment on this clone: Different DNA sequences within this sample yield the same CDR3. This sequence joins TRBV9 and TRBJ2-7; 9 bases match TRBD1. V lost 0 bases to trimming and J lost 2 bases; unmatched junction nucleotides: 3. The CDR3 consists of 15 residues. Germline-derived CDR1 and CDR2 are SGDLS and YYNGEE. CDR3 sequence (DNA): TGTGCCAGCAGCGTAGGAGGGACAGGGACCTACGAGCAGTACTTC. As protein: CASSVGGTGTYEQYF.

This clone was found once. For the CDR3, the DNA is TGTGCCAGCAGCTTAGTGCTAGCGGGAGTTGATGAGCAGTACTTC. It yields the protein CASSLVLAGVDEQYF. V usage is TRBV7-9 and J usage is TRBJ2-7; 10 bases match TRBD2. This CDR3 contains 15 residues. V gave up 1 base and J gave up 7 bases; unmatched junction bases: 7. The germline CDR1 and CDR2 sequences are SEHNR and FQNEAQ (reference sequence).

Comments on this clone: The same CDR3 also results from other DNA sequences found in this sample. J is TRBJ2-5 and V is TRBV4-1, with 10 bases fitting TRBD1. The V segment lost 1 base and the J segment 3 bases; nucleotides outside the gene matches: 2. Germline CDR1 is MGHRA and CDR2 is YSYEKL. This CDR3 spans 15 amino acids. The CDR3 here is CASSQGTGGEETQYF. CDR3 bases: TGCGCCAGCAGCCAAGGGACAGGGGGAGAAGAGACCCAGTACTTC.

This chain connects TRBV6-1 to TRBJ2-5; TRBD2 agrees at 16 bases. This CDR3 region has 18 residues. V dropped 3 bases and J dropped 1; count of bases not matched to a gene: 5. Germline lookup yields CDR1 MNHNS and CDR2 SASEGT. The chain's CDR3 is CASSDGTSGGGLQETQYF. The CDR3 coding sequence is TGTGCCAGCAGTGATGGGACTAGCGGGGGGGGACTCCAAGAGACCCAGTACTTC.

This clone was counted a single time. The gene calls are TRBV5-6 and TRBJ2-7, with D uncertain. The CDR3 loop spans 15 amino acids. V lost 0 bases and J 2 bases, leaving 12 bases between the germline ends. Germline lookup yields CDR1 SGHDT and CDR2 YYEEEE. The CDR3 DNA follows: TGTGCCAGCAGCTTGGACGGCCAGCTGACCTACGAGCAGTACTTC. Translated, it gives CASSLDGQLTYEQYF.

V usage is TRBV7-8 and J usage is TRBJ2-1, with D uncertain. The CDR3 extends over 17 amino acids. The V end lost 0 bases, the J end lost 4 bases, and 16 bases lay between the germline ends. Germline loops: CDR1 SGHVS, CDR2 FQNEAQ. The DNA of the CDR3 is TGTGCCAGCAGCTTAGCCCCGGGCCGCGCACCTTACAATGAGCAGTTCTTC. As protein: CASSLAPGRAPYNEQFF.

In the case of this clone: At the DNA level, this CDR3 is encoded by other sequences in the same sample as well. The rearrangement links TRBV6-1 to TRBJ1-1; D ambiguous. Per germline, CDR1 MNHNS and CDR2 SASEGT. Trimming stripped 3 bases from V and 1 base from J, with 6 bases between. CDR3 length: 13 amino acids. The CDR3 region is CASSDFQNTEAFF. CDR3 nucleotide sequence: TGTGCCAGCAGTGACTTCCAGAACACTGAAGCTTTCTTT.

For this clone: In the same sample, other DNA sequences code for this CDR3. The chain couples TRBV28 to TRBJ2-3; D not certain. The V end was cut by 3 bases, the J end by 0 bases, with 4 bases between. Germline V gene data show CDR1 as MDHEN and CDR2 as SYDVKM. The CDR3 covers 13 residues. CDR3 amino acids: CASSFGSTDTQYF. As DNA, the CDR3 is TGTGCCAGCAGTTTTGGCAGCACAGATACGCAGTATTTT.

This clone was seen just once. The chain recombines TRBV28 with TRBJ1-5; a possible D gene is TRBD1 (5 bases). CDR3 length: 16 amino acids. Trimming shortened V by 6 bases and J by 3 bases, and 18 bases separated the two germline ends. Germline V gives CDR1 MDHEN, CDR2 SYDVKM. As DNA, the CDR3 is TGTGCCAGCAGCATAGAAGAAGGGGCCGCCAATCAGCCCCAGCATTTT. It translates to CASSIEEGAANQPQHF.

The rearrangement links TRBV29-1 to TRBJ2-7, with 8 bases fitting TRBD1. Germline lookup yields CDR1 SQVTM and CDR2 ANQGSEA. This CDR3 is built from 14 residues. The V and J ends lost 0 bases and 3 bases, in that order; junction bases with no gene match: 4. In nucleotides, the CDR3 is TGCAGCGTTGAAGATCGAGACAGGGGCTACGAGCAGTACTTC. Translating gives CSVEDRDRGYEQYF.

As to this clone: Other DNA sequences in this specimen translate into the identical CDR3. V is TRBV30 and J is TRBJ1-1; unclear D gene. This CDR3 contains 12 residues. Germline assignment: CDR1 GTSNPN and CDR2 SVGIG (reference sequence). V was pared by 2 bases and J by 2 bases, with 6 bases between. The DNA of the CDR3 is TGTGCCTGGAGTCCCCCTAACACTGAAGCTTTCTTT. It encodes CAWSPPNTEAFF.